The clone carrying this T cell receptor beta chain has at least ten counts. Its specificity is unknown. These data belong to a study of T cells in Graves' hyperthyroidism and ophthalmopathy. The patients, who ranged from 18 to 65 in age, presented with newly diagnosed hyperthyroidism lasting under 2 months. The study, taken as a whole, reports: Ophthalmopathy, as predicted by the model, came a median around 7 months after the prediction. Ophthalmopathy stood apart from stable hyperthyroidism in a 13 V-J model. Most thyroid clonotypes expanded above 0.001 appeared in blood too.

V lost 2 bases to trimming and J lost 2 bases, with 10 bases between them. CDR1 and CDR2 from the germline V gene are WNHNN and SYGVQD (reference sequence). The CDR3 totals 14 residues. The source material, RNA transcripts, was used to amplify TCR beta CDR3 regions. The study used the HTBI primer set for a first-round RT-PCR of the TCR CDR3. TCRdb redid the calling of the multiplex PCR reads with MiXCR, one entry per CDR3 protein. The sample yields roughly 660,000 distinct CDR3 sequences, 15% to 20% seen once. The receptor's source is a man between 45 and 60 years old with Graves' hyperthyroidism. Sample: blood. The chain couples TRBV10-1 to TRBJ2-7; D might be TRBD1 (5 bases). CDR3 in DNA: TGCGCCAGCAGTGAGGCAGGGCCGGCCTACGAGCAGTACTTC. Translating gives CASSEAGPAYEQYF.